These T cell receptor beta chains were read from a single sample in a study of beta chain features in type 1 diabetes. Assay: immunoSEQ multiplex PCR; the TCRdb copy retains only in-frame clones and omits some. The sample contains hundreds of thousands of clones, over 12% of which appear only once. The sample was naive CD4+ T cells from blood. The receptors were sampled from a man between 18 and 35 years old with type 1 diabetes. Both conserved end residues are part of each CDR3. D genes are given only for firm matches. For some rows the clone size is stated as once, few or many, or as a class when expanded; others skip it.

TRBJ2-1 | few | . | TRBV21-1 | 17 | CASSKTSTRTSGNEQFF | TGTGCCAGCAGCAAAACCTCTACACGGACTAGCGGCAATGAGCAGTTCTTC
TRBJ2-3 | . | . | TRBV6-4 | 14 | CASSSGVGTDTQYF | TGTGCCAGCAGTTCCGGCGTCGGCACAGATACGCAGTATTTT
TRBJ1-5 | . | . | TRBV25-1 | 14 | CASSEPGSNQPQHF | TGTGCCAGCAGTGAACCCGGCAGCAATCAGCCCCAGCATTTT
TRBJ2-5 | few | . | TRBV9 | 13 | CASSGITRETQYF | TGTGCCAGCAGCGGTATTACGAGGGAGACCCAGTACTTC
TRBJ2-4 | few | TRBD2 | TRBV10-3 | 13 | CATRGLAENIQYF | TGTGCCACCCGGGGACTAGCGGAGAACATTCAGTACTTC
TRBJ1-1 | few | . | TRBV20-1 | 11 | CSARPNTEAFF | TGCAGTGCTAGACCGAACACTGAAGCTTTCTTT
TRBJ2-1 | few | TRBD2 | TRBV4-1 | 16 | CASSQDGTSNHNEQFF | TGCGCCAGCAGCCAAGATGGGACTAGCAATCACAATGAGCAGTTCTTC
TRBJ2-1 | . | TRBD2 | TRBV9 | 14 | CASSAQRTSYGQFF | TGTGCCAGCAGCGCTCAGAGGACTAGTTACGGGCAGTTCTTC
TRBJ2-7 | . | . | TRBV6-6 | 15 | CASSYSVGQLGEQYF | TGTGCCAGCAGTTACTCCGTTGGGCAATTGGGGGAGCAGTACTTC
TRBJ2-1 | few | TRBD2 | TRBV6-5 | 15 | CASRSLAGGYNEQFF | TGTGCCAGCAGATCTCTAGCGGGGGGGTACAATGAGCAGTTCTTC
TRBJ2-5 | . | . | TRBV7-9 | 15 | CASSLAGAGQETQYF | TGTGCCAGCAGCTTAGCGGGCGCGGGCCAAGAGACCCAGTACTTC
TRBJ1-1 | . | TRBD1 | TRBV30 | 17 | CAWSNPRMTGLNTEAFF | TGTGCCTGGAGTAACCCCCGGATGACAGGGTTGAACACTGAAGCTTTCTTT
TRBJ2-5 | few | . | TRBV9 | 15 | CASSVAQGGTLTQYF | TGTGCCAGCAGCGTAGCTCAGGGGGGAACCCTGACCCAGTACTTC
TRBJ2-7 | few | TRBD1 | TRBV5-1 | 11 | CASSLEDRVDF | TGCGCCAGCAGCTTGGAGGACAGGGTTGACTTC
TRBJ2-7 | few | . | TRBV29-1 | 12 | CSGAIPPGEQYF | TGCAGCGGGGCCATCCCGCCCGGCGAGCAGTACTTC
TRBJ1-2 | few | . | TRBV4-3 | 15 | CASSQVARANYGYTF | TGCGCCAGCAGCCAAGTGGCCAGGGCGAACTATGGCTACACCTTC
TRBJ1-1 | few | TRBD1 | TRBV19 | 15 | CASSYRQGGRTEAFF | TGTGCCAGTAGTTACAGACAGGGAGGAAGAACTGAAGCTTTCTTT